What follows are 12 T cell receptor beta chains derived from one specimen sequenced in a study of blood T cells in healthy people across ages. A sample-barcoded 5' primer and a J-beta primer mix were used in a second PCR of about 7 to 12 cycles. TCRdb called the 5' RACE reads again in MiXCR, with one record for every CDR3 protein. Of over 1,200,000 distinct CDR3 sequences listed, 45% to 70% are singletons. Sequenced material: blood. Every receptor here comes from a man between 18 and 35 years old in good health.

This clonotype appeared a few times. This chain joins TRBV3-1 and TRBJ1-2; D gene uncertain. Germline CDR1 LGHDT, CDR2 YNNKEL (reference sequence). The CDR3 runs to 13 residues. Trimming pared 0 bases from V and 4 bases from J, leaving 6 bases between. The CDR3 bases are TGTGCCAGCAGCCAAGATACGGTCTATGGCTACACCTTC. Its protein is CASSQDTVYGYTF.

The chain carries TRBV4-1 and TRBJ2-7; D uncertain. V dropped 4 bases and J dropped 2 bases, with 9 bases sitting between them. The CDR3 has 13 residues. From germline, CDR1 is MGHRA and CDR2 YSYEKL. The CDR3 region is CASSPIDTYEQYF. CDR3 in DNA: TGCGCCAGCAGCCCTATCGATACCTACGAGCAGTACTTC.

The chain joins TRBV27 to TRBJ2-7; D gene unclear. Germline CDR1 reads MNHEY; CDR2 reads SMNVEV (reference sequence). Between the trimmed V and J ends, which lost 6 bases and 2 bases, there was a span of 11 bases. The CDR3 covers 13 residues. This chain's CDR3 is CASSLRSPYEQYF. CDR3 nucleotide sequence: TGTGCCAGCAGCCTACGGTCCCCCTACGAGCAGTACTTC.

The table lists this clonotype with a few counts. The chain employs TRBV24-1 and TRBJ2-1, with D possibly being TRBD1 or TRBD2 (5 bases each). Trimming removed 5 bases at V and 4 bases at J, with 11 bases between. The germline CDR1 and CDR2 sequences are KGHDR and SFDVKD. This CDR3 contains 14 residues. This chain's CDR3 is CATSGWGTYNEQFF. CDR3 DNA: TGTGCCACCAGTGGGTGGGGGACGTACAATGAGCAGTTCTTC.

The chain combines TRBV27 with TRBJ1-2, with TRBD1 identical over 8 bases. V lost 6 bases, J lost 6 bases, and 6 bases stayed unmatched. CDR3 size: 13 residues. From germline, CDR1 is MNHEY and CDR2 SMNVEV (reference sequence). The CDR3 DNA reads TGTGCCAGCAGGAACTCGGGACAGGATGGCTACACCTTC. Residues: CASRNSGQDGYTF.

This clonotype was observed a few times. The V call is TRBV7-9, the J call TRBJ2-1, with D perhaps matching TRBD1 (5 bases). The CDR3 has 20 amino acids. V lost 2 bases to trimming and J lost 7 bases, with 30 bases between them. The germline V gene encodes CDR1 SEHNR and CDR2 FQNEAQ (reference sequence). CDR3 coding DNA: TGTGCCAGCAGCTTAATCCTTCTGGACACACGAAAAGGCTCAAGGAATGAGCAGTTCTTC. Its translation: CASSLILLDTRKGSRNEQFF.

This clonotype was counted between two and nine times. The chain is built from TRBV2 and TRBJ2-3; a weak D match, TRBD1 (5 bases). The CDR3 length is 17 residues. The germline CDR1 and CDR2 sequences are SNHLY and FYNNEI. The V end lost 8 bases, the J end lost 4 bases, and 25 bases lay between the germline ends. In DNA form, the CDR3 reads TGTGCCAGCGCAGGGTTTCCCACACGCTCCGTCCCAGATACGCAGTATTTT. Protein product: CASAGFPTRSVPDTQYF.

The chain has TRBV6-6 and TRBJ2-3; 8 bases match TRBD1. The CDR3 has 16 amino acids. Trimming removed 2 bases from V and 4 bases from J; junction bases left unmatched: 8. Germline lookup yields CDR1 MNHNY and CDR2 SVGAGI (reference sequence). This CDR3 is CASSYGVAGGSDTQYF. The DNA for the CDR3 is TGTGCCAGCAGTTACGGAGTGGCAGGGGGCTCAGATACGCAGTATTTT.

The chain joins TRBV27 to TRBJ1-5, with D tentatively TRBD1 (6 bases). The CDR3 is made up of 16 amino acids. V was cut by 5 bases and J by 2 bases, with 16 bases left in between. Per germline, CDR1 MNHEY and CDR2 SMNVEV (reference sequence). The CDR3 is CASSPSGTIGNQPQHF. DNA of the CDR3: TGTGCCAGCAGTCCTTCAGGGACAATTGGCAATCAGCCCCAGCATTTT.

The J gene is TRBJ1-6, the V gene TRBV5-5; D unclear. The germline CDR1 and CDR2 sequences are SGHKS and YYEKEE (reference sequence). V lost 3 bases and J 10 bases, leaving 23 bases between the germline ends. This CDR3 is 17 amino acids long. In DNA, the CDR3 is TGTGCCAGCAGCTCAAACTCCGACATGGCGAGAGGCTCACCCCTCCACTTT. Residues: CASSSNSDMARGSPLHF. Full variable domain (outside the CDR3, taken from reference TRBV5-5 and TRBJ1-6): DAGVTQSPTHLIKTRGQQVTLRCSPISGHKSVSWYQQVLGQGPQFIFQYYEKEERGRGNFPDRFSARQFPNYSSELNVNALLLGDSALYLCASSSNSDMARGSPLHFGNGTRLTVT.

V usage is TRBV12-3 or TRBV12-4 and J usage is TRBJ2-1; D is undetermined. V lost 5 bases to trimming and J lost 15 bases, with 17 bases between them. CDR3 length: 12 amino acids. CDR3 DNA sequence: TGTGCCAGCAGTCCCACCTGGCAGGAATCGTTCTTC. Residues: CASSPTWQESFF.

V and J are TRBV6-6 and TRBJ2-4; D is undetermined. V was shortened by 2 bases and J by 8 bases, with 10 bases between the two germline ends. Per the germline V gene, CDR1 is MNHNY and CDR2 is SVGAGI (reference sequence). The CDR3 extends over 13 amino acids. CDR3: CASSYMGMYIQYF. CDR3 DNA: TGTGCCAGCAGTTACATGGGGATGTACATTCAGTACTTC.